This note documents a single TCR beta chain sequence. The antigen is not known. In each sample, at least 6.5 million PBMCs were isolated. Through a sample-barcoded 5' primer and a J-beta primer mix, a second PCR was run for roughly 6 to 11 cycles. With 12 random nucleotides, a template-switch adaptor tagged each individual cDNA molecule. TCRdb re-analysed the 5' RACE reads in MiXCR, keeping a single row per CDR3 protein. The sample shows over 1.5 million distinct CDR3 sequences, roughly 52% of them seen only once. The data stem from a study of blood T cells in healthy people across ages. Broader study findings: It was the long-lived donors that had more naive CD4+ cells and higher diversity than aged donors. Age showed a roughly linear inverse relationship with TCR beta diversity per million T cells.

The CDR3 spans 16 residues. Germline assignment: CDR1 SGHDT and CDR2 YYEEEE. Sequenced sample: blood. V and J are TRBV5-6 and TRBJ2-1; weak D call: TRBD2 (6 bases). The last part of the DNA fits TRBJ2-7 better; the J call may be wrong. The source is a woman aged 40-49 years in good health. Here the CDR3 reads CASSSSTGGQPNEQYF. In nucleotides, the CDR3 is TGTGCCAGCAGCAGTAGTACAGGAGGGCAACCCAATGAGCAGTACTTC.